This T cell receptor beta chain stems from a study of identical twins. A universal primer site was incorporated via template switching, and the cDNA contained unique molecular identifiers. TCRdb analysed the 5' RACE reads with MiXCR anew, one entry per CDR3 protein. The table lists about 730,000 distinct CDR3 sequences, 20% to 25% of them singletons. V lost 2 bases, J lost 4 bases, and 9 bases lay in between. CDR3 length: 14 residues. This clonotype was detected ten times or more. The sample also formed part of further work on T cells expressing NK-cell markers. That study reports: Investigators obtained TCR beta repertoires from sorted CD3+CD56+NKG2C+, CD3+CD56+NKG2C- and CD3+CD56-NKG2C+ T cells.

The genes are TRBV12-3 or TRBV12-4 and TRBJ2-1; unclear D gene. The TCR originated in a woman aged 18 to 35 in good health. The specimen was PBMCs. The CDR3 sequence: CASSLLGGYNEQFF. The CDR3 nucleotides read TGTGCCAGCAGTTTACTGGGTGGGTACAATGAGCAGTTCTTC.